This T cell receptor beta chain was documented in a study of blood T cell repertoires in COVID-19. Participants' reported clinical history set cohort assignment. Repertoires were generated with immunoSEQ multiplex PCR, while TCRdb's copy carries only in-frame clones and drops some. The sample lists 300,000 to 450,000 clones, more than 70% occurring once. The receptor was isolated from a man aged 40-50 years in a cohort exposed to, infected with or recovered from COVID-19 (not recorded which). Sample: PBMCs or T cells enriched from blood (not recorded which).

CDR3 region: CASSPQGTMNTEAFF. The CDR3 DNA reads as TGTGCCAGCAGCCCACAGGGGACGATGAACACTGAAGCTTTCTTT. The V and J genes are TRBV5-4 and TRBJ1-1, with 7 nucleotides matching TRBD1. Trimming at V came to 4 bases and at J to 0 bases, leaving 6 bases not matched to a gene. Germline V gene lookup returns CDR1 SGHNT and CDR2 YYREEE (reference sequence). This CDR3 has 15 residues.